This T cell receptor (beta chain) was captured in a study of T cells in Graves' hyperthyroidism and ophthalmopathy. Germline V gene lookup returns CDR1 MNHNS and CDR2 SASEGT. V lost 6 bases and J lost 1, with 12 bases in between. The CDR3 runs 14 residues. This clonotype was detected many times. Its antigen is currently unknown. Researchers amplified the TCR beta CDR3 regions from RNA transcripts. HTBI primers were the set used in a first-round RT-PCR of the TCR CDR3. TCRdb used MiXCR to reprocess the multiplex PCR reads, holding one entry per CDR3 protein. The sample records 610,000 or so distinct CDR3 sequences, roughly 46% being singletons. Study-wide results and caveats: Among clonotypes expanded in thyroid above 0.001, most were also found in blood.

Stability of Graves' hyperthyroidism was defined as absent ophthalmopathy progression within 18 months. Hyperthyroidism, newly diagnosed and lasting under 2 months, affected patients aged 18 to 65. The rearrangement uses TRBV6-1 and TRBJ1-1; D call uncertain. This receptor was obtained from a woman aged 18-29 years with Graves' hyperthyroidism. The sequenced sample consisted of peripheral blood or thyroid tissue (not recorded which). For the CDR3, the DNA is TGTGCCAGCAGCGAGACTAGCGGGAACACTGAAGCTTTCTTT. Its protein product is CASSETSGNTEAFF.